This TCR beta chain originates from a study of radiotherapy plus CTLA-4 blockade in lung cancer. At the level of the study: Patients showed objective responses in about 20% of cases and disease control in roughly 34%.

The study, taken as a whole, reports: Best predicting response, reportedly, were early blood T cell clone dynamics, with interferon-beta. In blood, after radiotherapy plus ipilimumab, tumor-derived TCR clones expanded.

The method was immunoSEQ multiplex PCR; TCRdb's version includes in-frame clones alone and lacks a portion of them. The table has 65,000 to 85,000 clones, approximately 73% seen once. This clone has a handful of counts. Its specificity is unknown. There are 14 residues in the CDR3. CDR1 and CDR2 (germline): SGHDT, YYEEEE. The V end lost 4 bases, the J end lost 3 bases, and 14 bases lay between the germline ends. This receptor was obtained from a human donor with non-small cell lung cancer whose response to radiotherapy plus ipilimumab could not be evaluated. The rearrangement joins TRBV5-6 to TRBJ2-7, with D perhaps TRBD1 (6 bases). The source material was peripheral blood, sampled from a patient treated with radiotherapy plus ipilimumab. CDR3 in DNA: TGTGCCAGCAGCCTAACCACAGGGTACTACGAGCAGTACTTC. This sequence encodes CASSLTTGYYEQYF.